This TCR beta chain emerged from a study of spatial heterogeneity in lung cancer. Study context: Raw reads showed each unique TCR and UMI combination turning up more than ten times on average.

Every TCR cDNA molecule bore its own unique molecular identifier. MiXCR was run by TCRdb on the 5' RACE reads, yielding one entry per CDR3 protein. Among some 3,400 distinct CDR3 sequences listed, roughly 6% were seen once. Study conclusions and caveats: Coverage of tumor T cells was estimated at around 7.7% for alpha chains and approximately 12% for beta chains. In tumors, expanded intratumoral alpha and beta TCR counts tracked mutation counts.

Described time point: sample taken at primary tumor resection. There are many counts of this clonotype. The antigen is unknown. Germline-derived CDR1 and CDR2 are DFQATT and SNEGSKA (reference sequence). The CDR3 loop spans 15 amino acids. The V segment lost 3 bases and the J segment 0 bases; nucleotides outside the gene matches: 6. The TCR was taken from a male donor with early-stage non-small cell lung cancer. This sample comprised lung tumor tissue, obtained at surgery. This chain uses TRBV20-1 with TRBJ2-3; 7 bases are shared with TRBD2. The CDR3 sequence: CSASGGSLSTDTQYF. For the CDR3, the DNA is TGCAGTGCTAGTGGCGGGAGCCTGAGCACAGATACGCAGTATTTT.